This TCR beta chain derives from a study of cytomegalovirus exposure and HLA in healthy donors. Study results and limitations: Near-uniform donor sequencing depth was presumed by presence/absence analyses.

Donors in the study were healthy people who gave bone marrow. PCR used 60 Vbeta primers and 13 Jbeta primers. The protocol was immunoSEQ multiplex PCR, while the TCRdb copy is restricted to in-frame clones and leaves out a portion. Here the sample spans 150,000 to 250,000 clones, roughly 85% being singletons. This CDR3 has 17 residues. The germline CDR1 and CDR2 sequences are MGHRA and YSYEKL. J lost 1 base, V lost 3 bases, and 10 bases had no gene match. In the case of this clone: Its antigen is unknown.

The sequence was obtained from a woman in her 30s in good health and CMV-seropositive. This chain links TRBV4-1 with TRBJ1-2; TRBD1 aligns across 8 bases. The specimen was PBMCs. The DNA of the CDR3 is TGCGCCAGCAGCCACTCGCCCCGGACAGGGTATAACTATGGCTACACCTTC. Its protein is CASSHSPRTGYNYGYTF.